The 21 T cell receptor beta chains below all came from one sample that was sequenced in a study of beta chain features in type 1 diabetes. Sequenced material consisted of expressed TCRB transcripts (all of the isolated RNA was reverse transcribed). Measured with immunoSEQ multiplex PCR; TCRdb has only the in-frame clones, and not every one. The table shows about 150,000 clones, with 11% occurring only once. The specimen was central memory CD4+ T cells from blood. These receptors all stem from a man between 18 and 35 years old in good health.

The rearrangement links TRBV25-1 to TRBJ2-2; the D gene is possibly TRBD1 (6 bases). The CDR3 loop spans 15 amino acids. The germline V gene has CDR1 MGHDK and CDR2 SYGVNS. Trimming left V 5 bases short and J 8 bases short, with 18 bases between. The CDR3 DNA is TGTGCCAGCAGTATCCCCCACACAGGGCCAGGGGAGCTGTTTTTT. Translating gives CASSIPHTGPGELFF.

This clone was counted between two and nine times. The chain employs TRBV7-3 and TRBJ2-1; TRBD1 aligns across 10 bases. This CDR3 has 16 residues. The V gene end was trimmed by 6 bases and the J gene end by 9 bases; junction bases not matched to a gene: 14. Germline CDR1 is SGHTA and CDR2 is FQGTGA. The CDR3 spells CASRKGDRGRKPEQFF. CDR3 sequence (DNA): TGTGCCAGCAGGAAAGGGGACAGGGGACGGAAGCCTGAGCAGTTCTTC.

The V gene is TRBV2, the J gene TRBJ2-7; D is perhaps TRBD2 (6 bases). The germline V gene encodes CDR1 SNHLY and CDR2 FYNNEI. The CDR3 runs to 13 residues. Trimming took 4 bases from V and 4 from J, leaving 11 bases between them. The CDR3 DNA is TGTGCCAGCAGTGTGGACGGGAGTTACGAGCAGTACTTC. Its translation: CASSVDGSYEQYF.

This clone came up a few times. The rearrangement joins TRBV5-4 to TRBJ1-4; no reliable D call. Germline V lookup: CDR1 SGHNT, CDR2 YYREEE (reference sequence). The CDR3 length is 12 residues. V gave up 4 bases and J gave up 8 bases, with 9 bases separating them. In DNA form, the CDR3 reads TGTGCCAGCAGCAAGGACCGGGAAAAACTGTTTTTT. Translating gives CASSKDREKLFF.

This clone appeared a few times. The rearrangement joins TRBV7-3 to TRBJ2-3; D is perhaps TRBD2 (6 bases). The V gene's germline CDR1 is SGHTA and CDR2 FQGTGA. This CDR3 has 15 residues. The V and J ends lost 3 bases and 2 bases respectively, with 12 bases between them. CDR3 bases: TGTGCCAGCAGCTTTTCGCGGGGCCCCACAGATACGCAGTATTTT. Translation: CASSFSRGPTDTQYF.

This clone has a handful of counts. The V gene is TRBV14, the J gene TRBJ2-7, with a possible D match to TRBD2 (5 bases). The CDR3 consists of 13 residues. Germline assignment: CDR1 SGHDN and CDR2 FVKESK. Trimming removed 4 bases at V and 3 bases at J, with 10 bases between. The CDR3 nucleotides are TGTGCCAGCAGCCTCGGACTGATCTACGAGCAGTACTTC. Translating gives CASSLGLIYEQYF. The full variable domain, rest sourced from reference TRBV14 and TRBJ2-7, is EAGVTQFPSHSVIEKGQTVTLRCDPISGHDNLYWYRRVMGKEIKFLLHFVKESKQDESGMPNNRFLAERTGGTYSTLKVQPAELEDSGVYFCASSLGLIYEQYFGPGTRLTVT.

The gene calls are TRBV7-2 and TRBJ2-1; 10 bases fit TRBD1. This CDR3 has 15 residues. Germline CDR1 and CDR2: SGHTA and FQGNSA. J gave up 4 bases and V 6 bases, and 6 bases lay outside the gene matches. The CDR3 region is CASRTGGVGYNEQFF. DNA of the CDR3: TGTGCCAGCAGGACAGGGGGCGTGGGGTACAATGAGCAGTTCTTC.

This clone was observed a handful of times. This chain links TRBV7-3 with TRBJ2-7; D not certain. Germline values: CDR1 SGHTA, CDR2 FQGTGA. There are 14 residues in the CDR3. The germline V and J ends were trimmed by 5 bases and 0 bases, with 11 bases remaining between them. CDR3 nucleotides: TGTGCCAGCAGCCCAACAGTGAACTCCTACGAGCAGTACTTC. It specifies CASSPTVNSYEQYF.

The chain uses TRBV5-1 and TRBJ2-3; perhaps TRBD2 as D (5 bases). V lost 0 bases to trimming and J lost 1 base, with 9 bases between them. Germline V gene sequence: CDR1 SGHRS, CDR2 YFSETQ. The CDR3 contains 15 residues. The CDR3 spells CASSLVLGGTDTQYF. The CDR3 DNA reads TGCGCCAGCAGCTTGGTTCTCGGGGGCACAGATACGCAGTATTTT.

This clone was picked up a small number of times. This sequence joins TRBV18 and TRBJ1-4, with 7 bases identical to TRBD1. V shed 3 bases and J 4 bases; nucleotides not matched to a gene: 5. Germline V gives CDR1 KGHSH, CDR2 LQKENI. This CDR3 spans 15 amino acids. The CDR3 DNA sequence: TGTGCCAGCTCACCCCCGGGACAGAATAATGAAAAACTGTTTTTT. Protein sequence: CASSPPGQNNEKLFF. Filled out from reference TRBV18 and TRBJ1-4, the complete variable domain reads NAGVMQNPRHLVRRRGQEARLRCSPMKGHSHVYWYRQLPEEGLKFMVYLQKENIIDESGMPKERFSAEFPKEGPSILRIQQVVRGDSAAYFCASSPPGQNNEKLFFGSGTQLSVL.

In this sample, this clone turned up a few times. This chain connects TRBV30 to TRBJ1-2, with TRBD1 as a possible D gene (5 bases). The germline CDR1 and CDR2 sequences are GTSNPN and SVGIG (reference sequence). The CDR3 runs 11 residues. Deletions cut 3 bases from V and 7 bases from J, with 9 bases between. CDR3 protein: CAWRLGPGYTF. DNA for the CDR3: TGTGCCTGGAGGCTGGGGCCTGGCTACACCTTC.

The V call is TRBV4-3, the J call TRBJ1-2; D is unclear. CDR1 is LGHNA, CDR2 YSLEER, per germline. V lost 0 bases and J 6 bases, leaving 20 bases between the germline ends. The CDR3 consists of 17 residues. CDR3 in amino acids: CASSQESFVGSKDGYTF. In DNA form, the CDR3 reads TGCGCCAGCAGCCAAGAAAGTTTCGTCGGCAGCAAGGATGGCTACACCTTC.

This clone was found a few times. The chain employs TRBV29-1 and TRBJ1-5, with unresolved D. Germline V lookup: CDR1 SQVTM, CDR2 ANQGSEA. The V gene lost 4 bases and the J gene lost 2 bases, with 12 bases spanning the gap. CDR3 length equals 14 residues. In DNA form, the CDR3 reads TGCAGCGTTGCAACGAGCCAAGGCAATCAGCCCCAGCATTTT. Amino acid sequence: CSVATSQGNQPQHF.

The chain uses TRBV19 and TRBJ2-7; 8 nucleotides agree with TRBD1. V was clipped by 4 bases and J by 3 bases; unmatched bases: 5. Germline V gene sequence: CDR1 LNHDA, CDR2 SQIVND (reference sequence). This CDR3 contains 14 residues. The CDR3 protein is CASSTPQGGYEQYF. For the CDR3, the DNA is TGTGCCAGTAGTACACCACAGGGGGGCTACGAGCAGTACTTC.

V usage is TRBV28 and J usage is TRBJ1-5; D not certain. The CDR3 runs 12 residues. In germline, CDR1 is MDHEN, CDR2 SYDVKM. Trimming left V 8 bases short and J 0 bases short, with 5 bases between. CDR3 DNA sequence: TGTGCCAGCTACAGTAGCAATCAGCCCCAGCATTTT. Translating gives CASYSSNQPQHF.

Ten or more counts support this clone. The chain is built from TRBV7-9 and TRBJ1-1, with D possibly TRBD1 on 6 matching bases. This CDR3 is built from 14 residues. Deletions cut 5 bases from V and 5 bases from J, with 15 bases between. CDR1 SEHNR and CDR2 FQNEAQ come from the germline V gene (reference sequence). In DNA form, the CDR3 reads TGTGCCAGCAGCCGTGAGGTTAGGGGGACTGAAGCTTTCTTT. The encoded protein is CASSREVRGTEAFF.

This sequence joins TRBV29-1 and TRBJ2-1, with D possibly matching TRBD2 (5 bases). Per the germline V gene, CDR1 is SQVTM and CDR2 is ANQGSEA. The CDR3 loop spans 14 amino acids. V lost 7 bases, J lost 5 bases, and 18 bases lay in between. The CDR3 sequence is CSAGRPPGNNEQFF. Here the CDR3 DNA reads TGCAGCGCTGGGAGACCCCCCGGGAACAATGAGCAGTTCTTC.

This clone has just a few counts. The chain joins TRBV9 to TRBJ1-5, with D unclear. The V end lost 4 bases, the J end lost 5 bases, and 10 bases lay between the germline ends. Germline V gene sequence: CDR1 SGDLS, CDR2 YYNGEE. The CDR3 contains 13 residues. The CDR3 here is CASSSAPDQPQHF. CDR3 DNA: TGTGCCAGCAGCTCCGCCCCCGATCAGCCCCAGCATTTT.

This clone was detected many times. The chain uses TRBV7-2 and TRBJ2-5, with 8 bases lining up with TRBD1. With V trimmed by 5 bases and J by 9 bases, 8 bases remained unmatched. The CDR3 is made up of 13 amino acids. CDR1 and CDR2 from the germline V gene are SGHTA and FQGNSA. The CDR3, as DNA: TGTGCCAGCAGCCCCGGGACAGGCCAGTCCCAGTACTTC. This encodes CASSPGTGQSQYF.

This clone was observed a few times. The V call is TRBV5-1, the J call TRBJ2-5; D is undetermined. The CDR3 runs 14 residues. The ends were cut back, 4 bases at V and 1 base at J, with 11 bases in the middle. Germline CDR1 and CDR2: SGHRS and YFSETQ. For the CDR3, the DNA is TGCGCCAGCAGCCCCCAACTGCCCCAAGAGACCCAGTACTTC. The encoded protein is CASSPQLPQETQYF.

This chain uses TRBV4-3 with TRBJ2-7; the match to TRBD1 covers 7 bases. The CDR3 is 16 amino acids. Per the germline V gene, CDR1 is LGHNA and CDR2 is YSLEER. V shed 0 bases and J 4 bases; nucleotides not matched to a gene: 9. The CDR3 loop reads CASSQDFRTGPYEQYF. The CDR3 DNA sequence: TGCGCCAGCAGCCAAGATTTCCGGACAGGCCCTTACGAGCAGTACTTC.